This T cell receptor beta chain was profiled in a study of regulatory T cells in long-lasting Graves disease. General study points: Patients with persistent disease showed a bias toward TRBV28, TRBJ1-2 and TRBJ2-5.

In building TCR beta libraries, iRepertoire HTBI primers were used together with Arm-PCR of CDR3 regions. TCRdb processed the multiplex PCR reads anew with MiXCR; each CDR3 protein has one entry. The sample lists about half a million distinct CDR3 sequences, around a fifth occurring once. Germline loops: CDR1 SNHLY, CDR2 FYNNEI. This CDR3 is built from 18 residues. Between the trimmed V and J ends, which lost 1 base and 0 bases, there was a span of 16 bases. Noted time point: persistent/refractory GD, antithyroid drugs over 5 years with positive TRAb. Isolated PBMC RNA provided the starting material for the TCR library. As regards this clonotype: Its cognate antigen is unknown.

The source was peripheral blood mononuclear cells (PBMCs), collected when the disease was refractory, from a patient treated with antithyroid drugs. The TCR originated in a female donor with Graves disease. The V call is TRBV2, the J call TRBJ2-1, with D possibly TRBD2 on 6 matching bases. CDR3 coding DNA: TGTGCCAGCAGTGAAGGGCTGGTTGGGGGGAGCTCCTACAATGAGCAGTTCTTC. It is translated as CASSEGLVGGSSYNEQFF.